Following are 28 T cell receptor beta chains from one sample sequenced in a study of Ad26.COV2.S vaccination and SARS-CoV-2 variants (dated by TCRdb to about 2021). Library creation used the immunoSEQ multiplex PCR assay. Not all clones reach the TCRdb copy of this immuneACCESS table, which keeps in-frame sequences only. Checked studies attribute under half of the gap to unresolved V genes and leave the rest unexplained. This sample lists 500,000 or so clones; roughly nine tenths were detected once. Jointly, the top ten make up just over 2.5% of the sample. What this sample's treatment or condition label stands for: roughly 18 received Ad26.COV2.S at low or high dose, single or two shots; 5 received placebo; per-sample allocation not given. For vaccine and placebo recipients, the sequenced repertoires came from samples collected on day 63 after the first injection. The input for sequencing was peripheral blood, taken in a trial of Ad26.COV2.S vaccine versus placebo. Source of these receptors: a person between 18 and 59 years old who received the Ad26.COV2.S COVID-19 vaccine or a placebo.

The sample holds one count of this clone. The V and J genes are TRBV18 and TRBJ2-1, with 7 bases aligning to TRBD1. Germline V lookup: CDR1 KGHSH, CDR2 LQKENI. Germline trimming cut 1 base from V and 2 bases from J; bases unmatched to any gene: 8. This CDR3 comprises 17 residues. The CDR3 loop reads CASSPQTGTKAYNEQFF. The CDR3 region has the DNA TGTGCCAGCTCACCACAGACAGGGACAAAGGCCTACAATGAGCAGTTCTTC.

The count of this clone is one. The genes are TRBV12-3 or TRBV12-4 and TRBJ2-1, with a possible D match to TRBD2 (5 bases). CDR3 length: 13 amino acids. V dropped 8 bases and J dropped 3 bases, with 11 bases sitting between them. DNA of the CDR3: TGTGCCAGCGTTATCGGGATCTACAATGAGCAGTTCTTC. This gives the protein CASVIGIYNEQFF.

The CDR3 bases are TGCGCCAGCAGTGAAAAGCGATGGATTGGGGGTTCACCCCTCCACTTT. Translating it yields CASSEKRWIGGSPLHF. This chain connects TRBV10-1 to TRBJ1-6; TRBD1 might be the D (5 bases). Trimming cost V 3 bases and J 9 bases, with 18 bases left between them. CDR1 WNHNN and CDR2 SYGVQD come from the germline V gene (reference sequence). CDR3 length: 16 residues.

The chain combines TRBV6-5 with TRBJ1-4; D is unresolved. The CDR3 is 13 amino acids. Trimming shortened V by 7 bases and J by 5 bases, and 11 bases separated the two germline ends. CDR1 is MNHEY, CDR2 SVGAGI, per germline. This chain's CDR3 is CASTAQLNEKLFF. CDR3 bases: TGTGCCAGCACCGCACAGTTAAATGAAAAACTGTTTTTT.

With respect to this clone: It is unclear where the CDR3 begins or ends on the DNA, so no DNA is shown, and the CDR3 is as TCRdb lists it. The V gene is TRBV7-9, the J gene TRBJ2-1. Germline V gene lookup returns CDR1 SEHNR and CDR2 FQNEAQ (reference sequence). The CDR3 spans 15 amino acids, including both terminal residues. The CDR3 is CASSFGPGARGEQFF.

The gene calls are TRBV7-4 and TRBJ1-4, with TRBD1 matching 8 bases. The CDR3 extends over 17 amino acids. Germline CDR1 SGHVT, CDR2 SQSDAQ. V shed 5 bases, J shed 5 bases, and the junction held 13 bases outside the gene matches. CDR3 sequence: CASSPQRTGRGNEKLFF. CDR3 in DNA: TGTGCCAGCAGCCCCCAAAGGACAGGGCGCGGGAATGAAAAACTGTTTTTT.

The DNA for the CDR3 is TGTGCCAGCAGCTTATGGGGAGTCCCGAGCTCTGGAAACACCATATATTTT. Amino acid sequence: CASSLWGVPSSGNTIYF. The rearrangement joins TRBV7-6 to TRBJ1-3; no clear D. V was cut by 2 bases and J by 0 bases, with 14 bases left in between. Germline values: CDR1 SGHVS, CDR2 FNYEAQ. The CDR3 covers 17 residues. Full variable domain (rest looked up from reference TRBV7-6 and TRBJ1-3): GAGVSQSPRYKVTKRGQDVALRCDPISGHVSLYWYRQALGQGPEFLTYFNYEAQQDKSGLPNDRFSAERPEGSISTLTIQRTEQRDSAMYRCASSLWGVPSSGNTIYFGEGSWLTVV.

The chain links TRBV5-1 to TRBJ1-1; D may be TRBD1 (6 bases). V dropped 1 base and J dropped 1 base, with 8 bases sitting between them. CDR3 length equals 14 residues. Germline V gene data show CDR1 as SGHRS and CDR2 as YFSETQ. The CDR3 DNA reads TGCGCCAGCAGCTTGCAGACAGGGAACACTGAAGCTTTCTTT. This encodes CASSLQTGNTEAFF.

V and J are TRBV23-1 and TRBJ2-3, with TRBD2 matching 10 bases. TRBV23-1 falls under the ORF class, with uncertain function. The trim removed 7 bases at V and 2 bases at J, leaving 6 bases unmatched. The CDR3 spans 15 residues. The CDR3 DNA reads TGCGCCAGCATTAAAACTAGCGGGAACACAGATACGCAGTATTTT. Amino acid sequence: CASIKTSGNTDTQYF.

The table lists this clone with a count of one. V gene TRBV19 combines with J gene TRBJ1-2; the D is unclear. Germline CDR1 reads LNHDA; CDR2 reads SQIVND (reference sequence). Trimming cost V 3 bases and J 3 bases, with 17 bases left between them. This CDR3 has 16 amino acids. The CDR3 sequence is CASSMAGRLDYYGYTF. The CDR3, as DNA: TGTGCCAGTAGTATGGCCGGACGGCTGGATTACTATGGCTACACCTTC. The full variable domain, with the rest looked up from reference TRBV19 and TRBJ1-2, is DGGITQSPKYLFRKEGQNVTLSCEQNLNHDAMYWYRQDPGQGLRLIYYSQIVNDFQKGDIAEGYSVSREKKESFPLTVTSAQKNPTAFYLCASSMAGRLDYYGYTFGSGTRLTVV.

This sequence joins TRBV6-5 and TRBJ1-6, with D hard to call. The CDR3 has 14 amino acids. The germline V gene has CDR1 MNHEY and CDR2 SVGAGI. Trimming cost V 0 bases and J 13 bases, with 13 bases left between them. The CDR3, as DNA: TGTGCCAGCAGTTACTCGAGGGTTTTCGCGCCCCTCCACTTT. Protein: CASSYSRVFAPLHF.

A remark on this clone: One end of the junction does not line up with germline, which may come from a read error. This chain joins TRBV29-1 and TRBJ2-7; D uncertain. The CDR3 runs to 11 residues. The germline gives CDR1 SQVTM, CDR2 ANQGSEA. The CDR3 reads CSVEDTYEQYF. In nucleotides, the CDR3 is TGCAGCGTCGAAGACACTTACGAGCAGTACTTC.

This clone appeared a single time. The J gene is TRBJ2-3, the V gene TRBV27; 8 bases agree with TRBD2. This CDR3 is 19 amino acids long. Trimming took 4 bases from V and 5 from J; bases not matched to a gene: 20. Germline CDR1 reads MNHEY; CDR2 reads SMNVEV (reference sequence). This chain's CDR3 is CASSWRGRAGVRVRDTQYF. For the CDR3, the DNA is TGTGCCAGCAGTTGGAGAGGGCGAGCGGGAGTCCGTGTACGAGATACGCAGTATTTT.

The CDR3 loop reads CASSRPWSAATNYGYTF. The CDR3 bases are TGTGCCAGCAGTCGCCCCTGGTCCGCCGCGACTAACTATGGCTACACCTTC. The chain carries TRBV6-6 and TRBJ1-2; D gene uncertain. Germline V lookup: CDR1 MNHNY, CDR2 SVGAGI (reference sequence). Trimming removed 5 bases at V and 0 bases at J, with 19 bases between. The length of the CDR3 is 17 residues.

The chain combines TRBV4-2 with TRBJ1-4; D not certain. V gave up 0 bases and J gave up 10 bases, with 9 bases separating them. This CDR3 contains 13 residues. Germline V gene data show CDR1 as LGHNA and CDR2 as YNFKEQ. The CDR3 region has the DNA TGTGCCAGCAGCCAAGACAGGCCTGGAAAACTGTTTTTT. Translation gives CASSQDRPGKLFF.

This sequence joins TRBV9 and TRBJ1-3; no clear D gene. Trimming left V 2 bases short and J 1 base short, with 7 bases between. The CDR3 consists of 14 residues. Germline CDR1 and CDR2: SGDLS and YYNGEE. Written as DNA, the CDR3 is TGTGCCAGCAGCGTTGGAGAATCTGGAAACACCATATATTTT. Its translation is CASSVGESGNTIYF.

The gene calls are TRBV5-4 and TRBJ2-5, with a weak D call TRBD1 (5 bases). Trimming removed 4 bases from V and 2 bases from J, with 6 bases in between. CDR3 size: 12 residues. The germline V gene encodes CDR1 SGHNT and CDR2 YYREEE (reference sequence). The CDR3, as DNA: TGTGCCAGCAGCCGACAGCAAGAGACCCAGTACTTC. Encoded protein: CASSRQQETQYF.

The V call is TRBV10-1, the J call TRBJ1-4; D is perhaps TRBD1 (6 bases). Germline-derived CDR1 and CDR2 are WNHNN and SYGVQD (reference sequence). The CDR3 extends over 17 amino acids. V gave up 1 base and J gave up 4 bases, with 16 bases separating them. The CDR3 region is CASSEFLRQVINEKLFF. CDR3 coding DNA: TGCGCCAGCAGTGAGTTCCTACGACAGGTCATTAATGAAAAACTGTTTTTT.

The chain has TRBV6-5 and TRBJ2-7, with D possibly matching TRBD2 (5 bases). Trimming cost V 9 bases and J 2 bases, with 14 bases left between them. The V gene's germline CDR1 is MNHEY and CDR2 SVGAGI. This CDR3 region has 13 residues. The chain's CDR3 is CASKEVDPYEQYF. The DNA for the CDR3 is TGTGCCAGTAAGGAGGTGGACCCCTACGAGCAGTACTTC.

This clone has just a few counts. This chain joins TRBV5-4 and TRBJ2-7; 8 nucleotides agree with TRBD1. The V gene end was trimmed by 0 bases and the J gene end by 2 bases; junction bases not matched to a gene: 4. The CDR3 loop spans 15 amino acids. Germline V gene data show CDR1 as SGHNT and CDR2 as YYREEE (reference sequence). CDR3 amino acids: CASSLGQGKTYEQYF. In nucleotides, the CDR3 is TGTGCCAGCAGCTTGGGACAGGGGAAAACCTACGAGCAGTACTTC.

The chain joins TRBV6-6 to TRBJ1-4, with TRBD1 as a possible D gene (5 bases). The CDR3 loop spans 16 amino acids. Germline V gene sequence: CDR1 MNHNY, CDR2 SVGAGI (reference sequence). V was clipped by 2 bases and J by 6 bases, with 16 bases between them. Here the CDR3 reads CASSYITLGDDEKLFF. The CDR3 nucleotides are TGTGCCAGCAGTTACATAACTCTGGGGGATGATGAAAAACTGTTTTTT.

The chain has TRBV6-6 and TRBJ1-2; 7 nucleotides align to TRBD1. J lost 7 bases, V lost 9 bases, and 8 bases had no gene match. CDR1 and CDR2 (germline): MNHNY, SVGAGI (reference sequence). This CDR3 region has 12 residues. For the CDR3, the DNA is TGTGCCAGTTGGGGACAGCGGCGTGGCTACACCTTC. As protein: CASWGQRRGYTF.

The gene calls are TRBV4-1 and TRBJ1-1, with TRBD1 as a possible D gene (5 bases). V dropped 3 bases and J dropped 4 bases, with 24 bases sitting between them. Germline V gene lookup returns CDR1 MGHRA and CDR2 YSYEKL. CDR3 length equals 18 residues. Written as DNA, the CDR3 is TGCGCCAGCAGCCATCCCTTGGGAACAGGCTCGGTGGTCACTGAAGCTTTCTTT. Translating gives CASSHPLGTGSVVTEAFF.

The CDR3 sequence is CASSTRPGVDSPLHF. The CDR3 region has the DNA TGTGCCAGCAGCACCAGACCAGGGGTGGATTCACCCCTCCACTTT. V and J are TRBV9 and TRBJ1-6; TRBD1 might be the D (6 bases). V lost 4 bases and J lost 8, with 16 bases in between. Germline V gene sequence: CDR1 SGDLS, CDR2 YYNGEE. The CDR3 consists of 15 residues.

CDR3 protein: CASSGTVNYGYTF. The CDR3 DNA is TGTGCCAGCAGTGGAACAGTTAACTATGGCTACACCTTC. This chain links TRBV2 with TRBJ1-2, with no clear D. The V end lost 4 bases, the J end lost 1 base, and 7 bases lay between the germline ends. The V gene's germline CDR1 is SNHLY and CDR2 FYNNEI. This CDR3 region has 13 residues. The full variable domain, in which reference TRBV2 and TRBJ1-2 provide the parts outside the CDR3, is EPEVTQTPSHQVTQMGQEVILRCVPISNHLYFYWYRQILGQKVEFLVSFYNNEISEKSEIFDDQFSVERPDGSNFTLKIRSTKLEDSAMYFCASSGTVNYGYTFGSGTRLTVV.

The CDR3 loop is CASSLDRRQNTGELFF. The CDR3 nucleotides read TGTGCCAGCAGCTTGGACAGGCGACAGAACACCGGGGAGCTGTTTTTT. The chain combines TRBV5-4 with TRBJ2-2; maybe TRBD1 (5 bases). CDR1 is SGHNT and CDR2 is YYREEE in the germline V gene (reference sequence). The CDR3 is 16 residues long. The V end lost 0 bases, the J end lost 1 base, and 10 bases lay between the germline ends. Combining the CDR3 with reference TRBV5-4 and TRBJ2-2 gives the whole variable domain ETGVTQSPTHLIKTRGQQVTLRCSSQSGHNTVSWYQQALGQGPQFIFQYYREEENGRGNFPPRFSGLQFPNYSSELNVNALELDDSALYLCASSLDRRQNTGELFFGEGSRLTVL.

The chain links TRBV28 to TRBJ2-5; D not certain. V lost 3 bases, J lost 5 bases, and 19 bases lay in between. The germline CDR1 and CDR2 sequences are MDHEN and SYDVKM. CDR3 length equals 16 residues. This CDR3 is CASSFFAAPRSETQYF. The CDR3 coding sequence is TGTGCCAGCAGTTTTTTCGCAGCCCCCAGGAGCGAGACCCAGTACTTC.

The V and J genes are TRBV11-2 and TRBJ1-4; no clear D gene. Trimming stripped 5 bases from V and 0 bases from J, with 10 bases between. The CDR3 totals 15 residues. The germline gives CDR1 SGHAT, CDR2 FQNNGV. The CDR3, as DNA: TGTGCCAGCAGCCGAACCCCTGCAACTAATGAAAAACTGTTTTTT. Its translation is CASSRTPATNEKLFF.